What follows is one T cell receptor beta chain and its context. The sample originates from a study of T cell changes during pregnancy in multiple sclerosis. There are 14 residues in the CDR3. Trimming pared 6 bases from V and 5 bases from J, leaving 16 bases between. The V gene's germline CDR1 is MNHNS and CDR2 SASEGT. Repertoires were generated with immunoSEQ multiplex PCR, while TCRdb's copy carries only in-frame clones and drops some. The data hold roughly 60,000 clones, with around 93% observed a single time. The sample was CD4+ T cells from peripheral blood mononuclear cells, taken in the first trimester of pregnancy. This sequence was found in a female donor with multiple sclerosis, enrolled in a pregnancy study. The chain recombines TRBV6-1 with TRBJ1-2; D is possibly TRBD1 (5 bases). The CDR3 protein is CASRGGGMRYGYTF. The CDR3 coding sequence is TGTGCCAGCAGGGGGGGAGGGATGCGGTATGGCTACACCTTC.